This T cell receptor (beta chain) originates from a study of response to subunit inactivated influenza vaccine. TCRdb ran MiXCR on the RT-PCR reads and lists one entry per CDR3 protein. Among a few hundred thousand distinct CDR3 sequences listed, 12% to 15% were seen once. This clonotype was recorded many times. The sequence was obtained from a man aged 50 to 60 who received an inactivated influenza vaccine. This specimen consisted of PBMCs from blood, obtained roughly 13 days after vaccination.

The CDR3 sequence is CSATGTGAAGELFF. CDR3 DNA: TGCAGTGCTACCGGGACAGGGGCTGCCGGGGAGCTGTTTTTT. The chain carries TRBV20-1 and TRBJ2-2, with 10 nucleotides matching TRBD1. V was pared by 4 bases and J by 6 bases, with 5 bases of the junction left unmatched. The CDR3 consists of 14 residues. The germline V gene has CDR1 DFQATT and CDR2 SNEGSKA (reference sequence).